This passage covers 5 T cell receptor beta chains from one sample sequenced in a study of CD8+CD57+ T cells in acquired aplastic anemia. It was genomic DNA that served as the template for profiling TCR beta VDJ and CDR3. MiXCR, applied by TCRdb to the reads, yields one record per CDR3 protein. The sample has about 180,000 distinct CDR3 sequences, about 47% seen once; the top ten hold under 3%. Sequenced sample: sorted CD4+, CD8+, or CD8+CD57+ T cells (not recorded which) from PBMCs. The receptor set was obtained from a human donor in good health.

This clonotype was seen at least ten times. CDR3 protein: CASSARVETQYF. CDR3 DNA sequence: TGTGCCAGCAGTGCCAGGGTCGAGACCCAGTACTTC. The chain recombines TRBV2 with TRBJ2-5; a weak D match, TRBD1 (5 bases). The CDR3 has 12 residues. The V and J ends lost 4 bases and 5 bases respectively, with 8 bases between them. The germline V gene has CDR1 SNHLY and CDR2 FYNNEI.

The chain is built from TRBV6-1 and TRBJ2-7; 14 bases align to TRBD2. The V segment lost 7 bases and the J segment 4 bases; nucleotides outside the gene matches: 3. Germline CDR1 MNHNS, CDR2 SASEGT. This CDR3 is 14 amino acids long. The CDR3 DNA sequence: TGTGCCAGCAAGGGACTAGCGGGAGAATACGAGCAGTACTTC. Encoded protein: CASKGLAGEYEQYF.

The sample holds a few counts of this clonotype. The chain is built from TRBV29-1 and TRBJ2-7; TRBD2 matches at 13 bases. The CDR3 consists of 14 residues. After removal of 6 bases from V and 4 bases from J, the junction contained 6 bases not matched to a gene. Germline loops: CDR1 SQVTM, CDR2 ANQGSEA. The CDR3 DNA reads as TGCAGCGTCGGACTAGCGGGAGATCCTTACGAGCAGTACTTC. This encodes CSVGLAGDPYEQYF.

Comments on this clonotype: This may come from a read error, since a much larger clone is one base off. DNA for the CDR3: TGTGCCAGCGGCCGCAGTATGAACACTGAAGCTTTCTTT. It codes for CASGRSMNTEAFF. The V call is TRBV14, the J call TRBJ1-1; D not certain. Trimming cost V 8 bases and J 0 bases, with 10 bases left between them. Germline assignment: CDR1 SGHDN and CDR2 FVKESK. This CDR3 has 13 residues.

The chain recombines TRBV9 with TRBJ1-1, with a tentative D call TRBD1 (5 bases). V lost 0 bases and J lost 4, with 7 bases in between. This CDR3 has 13 residues. Germline V lookup: CDR1 SGDLS, CDR2 YYNGEE. The CDR3 region is CASSVAGTTEAFF. The DNA of the CDR3 is TGTGCCAGCAGCGTAGCAGGGACCACTGAAGCTTTCTTT.